Below, one TCR beta chain is given with its context. The record originates from a study of blood T cell repertoires in COVID-19. Whole-study context: Material from acute and convalescent COVID-19 was sourced from the United States, Italy and Spain.

Data came from immunoSEQ multiplex PCR; TCRdb stores just in-frame clones and leaves some out. The table records about 120,000 clones, about three quarters of them present only once. Between the trimmed V and J ends, which lost 4 bases and 2 bases, there was a span of 2 bases. This CDR3 comprises 10 residues. From germline, CDR1 is SQVTM and CDR2 ANQGSEA. The TCR sequence derives from a man between 70 and 80 years old with acute or convalescent COVID-19. Material for sequencing was peripheral blood. This chain connects TRBV29-1 to TRBJ2-5; D call uncertain. The DNA of the CDR3 is TGCAGCGTTGCTCAAGAGACCCAGTACTTC. As protein: CSVAQETQYF. The complete variable domain, with remaining parts taken from reference TRBV29-1 and TRBJ2-5, reads SAVISQKPSRDICQRGTSLTIQCQVDSQVTMMFWYRQQPGQSLTLIATANQGSEATYESGFVIDKFPISRPNLTFSTLTVSNMSPEDSSIYLCSVAQETQYFGPGTRLLVL.